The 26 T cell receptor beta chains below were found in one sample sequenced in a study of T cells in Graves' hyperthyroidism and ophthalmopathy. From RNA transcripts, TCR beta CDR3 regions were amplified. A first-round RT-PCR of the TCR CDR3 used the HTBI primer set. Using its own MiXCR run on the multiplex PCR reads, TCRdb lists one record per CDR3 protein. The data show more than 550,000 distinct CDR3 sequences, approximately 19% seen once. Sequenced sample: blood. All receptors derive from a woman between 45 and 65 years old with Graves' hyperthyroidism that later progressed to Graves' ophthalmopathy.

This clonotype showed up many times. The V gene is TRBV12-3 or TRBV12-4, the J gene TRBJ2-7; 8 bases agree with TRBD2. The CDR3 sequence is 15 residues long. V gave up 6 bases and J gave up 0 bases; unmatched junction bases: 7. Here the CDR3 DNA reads TGTGCCAGCAGCCCCAGCGGGGGTATCTCCTACGAGCAGTACTTC. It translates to CASSPSGGISYEQYF.

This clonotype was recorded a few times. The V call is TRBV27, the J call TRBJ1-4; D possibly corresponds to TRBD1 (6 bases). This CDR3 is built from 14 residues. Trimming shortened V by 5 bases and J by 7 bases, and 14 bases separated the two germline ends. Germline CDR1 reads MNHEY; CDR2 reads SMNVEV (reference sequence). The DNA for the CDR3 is TGTGCCAGCAGTATACAGGGAGGGGCTGAAAAACTGTTTTTT. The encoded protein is CASSIQGGAEKLFF.

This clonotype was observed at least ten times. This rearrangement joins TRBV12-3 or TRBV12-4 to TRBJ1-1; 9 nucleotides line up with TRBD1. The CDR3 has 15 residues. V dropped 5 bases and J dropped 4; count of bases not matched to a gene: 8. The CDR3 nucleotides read TGTGCCAGCAGTCGTCCCGGGACAGGGAGCACTGAAGCTTTCTTT. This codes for CASSRPGTGSTEAFF.

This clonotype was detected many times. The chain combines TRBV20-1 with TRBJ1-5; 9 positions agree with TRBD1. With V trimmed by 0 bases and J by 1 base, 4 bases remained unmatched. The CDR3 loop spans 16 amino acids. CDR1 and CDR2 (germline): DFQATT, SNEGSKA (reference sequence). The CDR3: CSARDGGQGSNQPQHF. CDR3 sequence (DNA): TGCAGTGCTAGAGATGGTGGACAGGGGAGCAATCAGCCCCAGCATTTT.

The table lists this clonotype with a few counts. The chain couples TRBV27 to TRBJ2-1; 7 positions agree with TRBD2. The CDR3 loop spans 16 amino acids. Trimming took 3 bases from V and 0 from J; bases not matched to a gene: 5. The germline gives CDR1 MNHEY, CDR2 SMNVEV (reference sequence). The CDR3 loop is CASSFSSGSSYNEQFF. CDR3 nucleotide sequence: TGTGCCAGCAGTTTCTCTAGCGGCAGCTCCTACAATGAGCAGTTCTTC.

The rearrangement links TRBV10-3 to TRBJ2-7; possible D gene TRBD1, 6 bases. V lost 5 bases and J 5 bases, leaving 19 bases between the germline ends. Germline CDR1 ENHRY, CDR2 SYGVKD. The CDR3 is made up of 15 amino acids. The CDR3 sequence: CAISKGPGDNHEQYF. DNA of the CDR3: TGTGCCATCAGTAAAGGGCCAGGGGATAACCACGAGCAGTACTTC.

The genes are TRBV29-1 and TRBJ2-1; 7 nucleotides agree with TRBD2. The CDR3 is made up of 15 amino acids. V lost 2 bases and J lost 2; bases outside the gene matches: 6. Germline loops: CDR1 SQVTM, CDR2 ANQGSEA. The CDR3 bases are TGCAGCGTTGAAAAGGGAGGGAGCCCCTACAATGAGCAGTTCTTC. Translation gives CSVEKGGSPYNEQFF.

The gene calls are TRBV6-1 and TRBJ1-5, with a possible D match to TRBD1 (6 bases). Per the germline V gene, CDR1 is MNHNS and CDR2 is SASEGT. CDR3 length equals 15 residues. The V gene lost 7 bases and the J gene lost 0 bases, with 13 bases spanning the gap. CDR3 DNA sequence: TGTGCCAGCAATTCACAGGGACCTAGCAATCAGCCCCAGCATTTT. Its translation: CASNSQGPSNQPQHF.

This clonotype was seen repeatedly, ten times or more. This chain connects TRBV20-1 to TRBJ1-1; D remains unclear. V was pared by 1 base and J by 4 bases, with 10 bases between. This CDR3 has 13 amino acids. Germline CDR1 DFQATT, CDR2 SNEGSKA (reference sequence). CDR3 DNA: TGCAGTGCTAGAGGGGTAGGGAGCACTGAAGCTTTCTTT. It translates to CSARGVGSTEAFF.

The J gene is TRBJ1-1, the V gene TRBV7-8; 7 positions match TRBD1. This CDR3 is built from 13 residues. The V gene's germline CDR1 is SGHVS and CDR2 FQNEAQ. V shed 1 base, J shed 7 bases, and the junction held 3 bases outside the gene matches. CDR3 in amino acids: CASSLVQGFEAFF. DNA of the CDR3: TGTGCCAGCAGCTTAGTACAGGGGTTTGAAGCTTTCTTT.

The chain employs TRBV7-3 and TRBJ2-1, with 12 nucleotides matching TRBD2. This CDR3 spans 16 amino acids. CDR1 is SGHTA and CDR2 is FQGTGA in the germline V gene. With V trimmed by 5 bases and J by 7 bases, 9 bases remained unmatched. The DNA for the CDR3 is TGTGCCAGCAGCCAGATACTAGCGGGGGGTATAAATGAGCAGTTCTTC. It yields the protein CASSQILAGGINEQFF.

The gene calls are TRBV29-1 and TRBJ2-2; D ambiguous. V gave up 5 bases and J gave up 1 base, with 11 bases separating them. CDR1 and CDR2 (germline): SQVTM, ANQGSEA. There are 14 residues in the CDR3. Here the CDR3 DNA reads TGCAGCGTTTCTAGTAATTTGAACACCGGGGAGCTGTTTTTT. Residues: CSVSSNLNTGELFF.

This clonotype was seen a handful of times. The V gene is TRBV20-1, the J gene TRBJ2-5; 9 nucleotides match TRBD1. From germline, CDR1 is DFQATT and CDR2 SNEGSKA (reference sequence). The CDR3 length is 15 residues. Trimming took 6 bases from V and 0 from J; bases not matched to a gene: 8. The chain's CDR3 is CSARTGANYQETQYF. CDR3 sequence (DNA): TGCAGTGCCCGGACAGGGGCGAACTACCAAGAGACCCAGTACTTC.

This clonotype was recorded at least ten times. The CDR3 DNA is TGTGCCAGCTCACTAAAGAGGGTGCACTATGGCTACACCTTC. It translates to CASSLKRVHYGYTF. The chain uses TRBV18 and TRBJ1-2; D is unclear. Germline assignment: CDR1 KGHSH and CDR2 LQKENI. This CDR3 contains 14 residues. V lost 4 bases, J lost 3 bases, and 12 bases lay in between.

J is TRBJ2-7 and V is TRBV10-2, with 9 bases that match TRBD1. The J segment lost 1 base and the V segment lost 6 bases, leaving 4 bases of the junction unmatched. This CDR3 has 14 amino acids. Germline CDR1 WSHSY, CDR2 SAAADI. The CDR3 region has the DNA TGCGCCAGCAGCGACAGGGGGATTTCCTACGAGCAGTACTTC. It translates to CASSDRGISYEQYF.

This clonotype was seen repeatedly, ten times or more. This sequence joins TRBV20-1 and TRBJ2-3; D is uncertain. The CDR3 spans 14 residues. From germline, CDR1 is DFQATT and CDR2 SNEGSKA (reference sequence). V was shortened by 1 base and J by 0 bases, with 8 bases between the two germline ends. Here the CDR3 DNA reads TGCAGTGCTAGAGTTACCGCTAGCACAGATACGCAGTATTTT. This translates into CSARVTASTDTQYF.

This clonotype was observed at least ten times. The CDR3 DNA reads as TGCGCCAGCAGCTTCTCGCGGGGGGCCTACAATGAGCAGTTCTTC. Translation gives CASSFSRGAYNEQFF. V gene TRBV5-1 combines with J gene TRBJ2-1; 8 bases match TRBD2. The V gene's germline CDR1 is SGHRS and CDR2 YFSETQ. The CDR3 extends over 15 amino acids. V dropped 2 bases and J dropped 2; count of bases not matched to a gene: 3.

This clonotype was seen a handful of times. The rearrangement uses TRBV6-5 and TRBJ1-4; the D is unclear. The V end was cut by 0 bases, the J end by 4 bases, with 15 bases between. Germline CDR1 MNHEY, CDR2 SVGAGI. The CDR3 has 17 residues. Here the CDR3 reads CASSYSLTDPFNEKLFF. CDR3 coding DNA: TGTGCCAGCAGTTACTCGCTTACGGACCCGTTTAATGAAAAACTGTTTTTT.

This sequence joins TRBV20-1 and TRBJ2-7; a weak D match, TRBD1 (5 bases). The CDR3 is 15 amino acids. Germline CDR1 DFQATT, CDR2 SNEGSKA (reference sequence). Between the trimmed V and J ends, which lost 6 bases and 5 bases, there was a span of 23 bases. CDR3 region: CSALQALGRDHEQYF. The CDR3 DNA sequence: TGCAGTGCATTACAGGCGCTAGGTCGAGACCACGAGCAGTACTTC.

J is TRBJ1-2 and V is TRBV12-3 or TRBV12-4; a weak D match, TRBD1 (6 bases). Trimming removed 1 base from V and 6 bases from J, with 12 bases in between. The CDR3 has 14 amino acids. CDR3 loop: CASSLGGPPDGYTF. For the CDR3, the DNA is TGTGCCAGCAGTTTAGGGGGGCCTCCGGATGGCTACACCTTC.

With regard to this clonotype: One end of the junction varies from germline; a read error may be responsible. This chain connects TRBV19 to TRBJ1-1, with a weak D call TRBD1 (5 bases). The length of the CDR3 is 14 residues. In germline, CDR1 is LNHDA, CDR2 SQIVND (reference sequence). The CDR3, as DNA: TGTGCCAGTAGTAAGGAGGGGATGAACACTGAAGCTCTCTTT. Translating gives CASSKEGMNTEALF.

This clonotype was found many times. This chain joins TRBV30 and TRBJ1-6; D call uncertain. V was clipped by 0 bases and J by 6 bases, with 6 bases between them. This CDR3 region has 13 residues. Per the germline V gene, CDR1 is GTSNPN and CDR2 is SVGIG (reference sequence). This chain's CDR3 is CAWSVQANSPLHF. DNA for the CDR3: TGTGCCTGGAGTGTACAAGCTAATTCACCCCTCCACTTT.

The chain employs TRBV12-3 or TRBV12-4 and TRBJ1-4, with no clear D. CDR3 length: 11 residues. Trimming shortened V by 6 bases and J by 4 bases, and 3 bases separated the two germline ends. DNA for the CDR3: TGTGCCAGCAGCCATAATGAAAAACTGTTTTTT. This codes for CASSHNEKLFF.

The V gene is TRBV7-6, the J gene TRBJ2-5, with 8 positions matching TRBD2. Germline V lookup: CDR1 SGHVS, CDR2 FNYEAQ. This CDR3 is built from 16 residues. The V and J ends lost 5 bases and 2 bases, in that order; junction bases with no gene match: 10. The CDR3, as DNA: TGTGCCAGCAGCCTCGGGCTTAGCGGGGCACAAGAGACCCAGTACTTC. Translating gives CASSLGLSGAQETQYF.

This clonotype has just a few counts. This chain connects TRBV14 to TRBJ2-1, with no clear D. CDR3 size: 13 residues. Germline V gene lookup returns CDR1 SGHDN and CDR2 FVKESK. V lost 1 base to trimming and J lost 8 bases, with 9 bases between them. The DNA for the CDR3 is TGTGCCAGCAGCCAAGGTCGTATTTATGAGCAGTTCTTC. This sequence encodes CASSQGRIYEQFF. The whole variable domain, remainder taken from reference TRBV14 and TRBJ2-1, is EAGVTQFPSHSVIEKGQTVTLRCDPISGHDNLYWYRRVMGKEIKFLLHFVKESKQDESGMPNNRFLAERTGGTYSTLKVQPAELEDSGVYFCASSQGRIYEQFFGPGTRLTVL.

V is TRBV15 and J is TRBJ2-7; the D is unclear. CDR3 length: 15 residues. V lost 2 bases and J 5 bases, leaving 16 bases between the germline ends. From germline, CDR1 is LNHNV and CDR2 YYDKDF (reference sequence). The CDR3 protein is CATSRTLGSVDEQYF. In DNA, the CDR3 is TGTGCCACCAGCAGAACCTTAGGCTCCGTGGACGAGCAGTACTTC.